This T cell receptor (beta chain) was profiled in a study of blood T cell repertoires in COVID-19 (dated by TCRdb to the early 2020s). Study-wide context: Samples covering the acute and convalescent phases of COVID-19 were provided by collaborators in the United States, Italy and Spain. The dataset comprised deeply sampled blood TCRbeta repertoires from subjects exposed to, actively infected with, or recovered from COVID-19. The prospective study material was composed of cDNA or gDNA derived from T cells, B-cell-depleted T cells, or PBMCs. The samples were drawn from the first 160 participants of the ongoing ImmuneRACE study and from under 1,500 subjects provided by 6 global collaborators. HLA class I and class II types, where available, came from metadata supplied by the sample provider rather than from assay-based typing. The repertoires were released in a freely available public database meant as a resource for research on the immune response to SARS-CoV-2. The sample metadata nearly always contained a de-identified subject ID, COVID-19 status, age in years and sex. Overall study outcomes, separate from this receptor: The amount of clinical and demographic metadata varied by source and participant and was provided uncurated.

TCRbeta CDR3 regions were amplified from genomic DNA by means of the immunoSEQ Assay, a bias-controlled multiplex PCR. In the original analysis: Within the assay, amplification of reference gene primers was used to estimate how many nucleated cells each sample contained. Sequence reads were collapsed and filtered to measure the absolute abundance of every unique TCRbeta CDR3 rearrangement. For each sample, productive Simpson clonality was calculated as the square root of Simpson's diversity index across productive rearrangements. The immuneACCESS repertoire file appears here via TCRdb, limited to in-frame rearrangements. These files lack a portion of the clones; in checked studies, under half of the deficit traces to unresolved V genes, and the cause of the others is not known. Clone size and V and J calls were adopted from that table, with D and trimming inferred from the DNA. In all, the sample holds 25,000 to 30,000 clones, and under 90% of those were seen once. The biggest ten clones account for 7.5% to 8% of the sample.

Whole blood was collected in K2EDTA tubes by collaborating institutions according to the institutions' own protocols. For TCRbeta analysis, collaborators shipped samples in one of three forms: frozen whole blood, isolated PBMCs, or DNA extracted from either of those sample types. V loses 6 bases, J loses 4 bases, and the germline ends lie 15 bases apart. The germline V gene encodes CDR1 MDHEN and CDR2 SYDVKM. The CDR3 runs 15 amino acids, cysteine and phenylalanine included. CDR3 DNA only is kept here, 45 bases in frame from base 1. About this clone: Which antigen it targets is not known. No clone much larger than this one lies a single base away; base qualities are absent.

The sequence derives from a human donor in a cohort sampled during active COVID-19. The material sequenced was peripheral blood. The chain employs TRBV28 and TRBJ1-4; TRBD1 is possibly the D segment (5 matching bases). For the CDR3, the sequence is CASRNPGLSNEKLFF. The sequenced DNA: TGTGCCAGCAGAAACCCGGGACTGAGTAATGAAAAACTGTTTTTT.